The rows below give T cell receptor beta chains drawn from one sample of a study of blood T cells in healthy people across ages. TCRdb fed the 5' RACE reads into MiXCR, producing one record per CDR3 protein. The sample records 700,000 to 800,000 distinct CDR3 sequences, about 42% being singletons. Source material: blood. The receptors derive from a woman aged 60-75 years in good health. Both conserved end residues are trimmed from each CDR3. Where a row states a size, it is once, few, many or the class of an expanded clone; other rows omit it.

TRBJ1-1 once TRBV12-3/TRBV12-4 ASSWGYTEAF
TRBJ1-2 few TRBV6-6 ASSYRPPQGNYGYT
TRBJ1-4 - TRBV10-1 ASSEGQGSTNEKLF
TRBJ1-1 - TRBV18 ASSGDSNTEAF
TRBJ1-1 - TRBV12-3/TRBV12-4 ASSFGDMGTEAF
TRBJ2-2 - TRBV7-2 ASSPPSGSNTGELF
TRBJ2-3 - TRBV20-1 SARDDFSGRASSTDTQY
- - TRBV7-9 ASSLVWARRETSPSEQY
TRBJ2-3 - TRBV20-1 SARDPGQSTDTQY
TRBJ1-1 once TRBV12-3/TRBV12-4 ASIWGEHTEAF
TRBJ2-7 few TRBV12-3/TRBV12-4 ASSFGGEPYEQY
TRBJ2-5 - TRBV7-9 ASSLAGRPPSATQY
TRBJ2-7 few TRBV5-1 ASSSDSGSRVEQY
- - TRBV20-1 SACLSGTNFYEQY
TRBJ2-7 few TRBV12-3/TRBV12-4 ASSLGTSGQKTYEQY
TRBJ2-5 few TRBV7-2 ASSLGSSYETQY
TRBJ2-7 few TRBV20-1 SVPKTEQY
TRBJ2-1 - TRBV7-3 AGSISGAPYNEQF
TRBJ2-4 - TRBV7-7 ASSFGTGLGNEQY
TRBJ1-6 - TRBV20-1 SARSSYNSPLH
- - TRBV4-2 ASSQDYGGTSGYEQY
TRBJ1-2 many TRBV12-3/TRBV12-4 ASSSRGYT
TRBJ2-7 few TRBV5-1 ASSLGLAGGEQY
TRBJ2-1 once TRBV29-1 SVELDRRNEQF
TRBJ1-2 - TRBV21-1 ASIPGWQNFSNYGYT
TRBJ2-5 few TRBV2 ASSEPGGEETQY
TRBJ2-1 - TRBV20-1 SAAERPEQF
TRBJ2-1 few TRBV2 ASSRLAGGENEQF
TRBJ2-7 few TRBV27 ASSLGQQPSSYEQY
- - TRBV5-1 ASMSSGYEQY
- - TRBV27 ASSYLGYNEQY
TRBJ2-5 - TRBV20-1 STRQGSSYNEQY
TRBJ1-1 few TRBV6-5 ASSSRDTEAF
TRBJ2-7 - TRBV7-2 ASSPAGRGIQY
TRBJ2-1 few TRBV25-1 ASSDPTSGNYNEQF
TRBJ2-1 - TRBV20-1 SASGGSGIEQF
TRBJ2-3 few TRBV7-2 ASSDQHGDTQY
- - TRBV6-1 ASRTSGPRGQF
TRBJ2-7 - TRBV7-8 ASSLPPGLQYEQY
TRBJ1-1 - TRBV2 ASRIGVTEAF
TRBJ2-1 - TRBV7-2 ASSPQGTEGCNEQF
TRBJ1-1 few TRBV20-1 SALTRTEAF
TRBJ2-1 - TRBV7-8 ASSLDGSSEQF
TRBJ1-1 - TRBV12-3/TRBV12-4 ASGFTGDTEAF
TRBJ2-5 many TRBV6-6 ASSYRAGGFQETQY
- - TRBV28 ASRVGGSGTQY
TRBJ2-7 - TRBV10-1 ASSESNLRYEQY
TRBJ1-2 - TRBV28 ATSGTGGSNYGYT
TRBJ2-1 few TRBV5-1 ASSSTSGSMNYNEQF
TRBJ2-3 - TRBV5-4 ASSLDTSGTDTQY
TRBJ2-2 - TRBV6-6 AGWTANTGELF
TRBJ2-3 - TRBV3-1 ASSQVAATSTDTQY